This T cell receptor (beta chain) was profiled in a study of blood T cell repertoires in COVID-19 (TCRdb year 2020). Concerning the study at large: The collaborator samples originated in the United States, Italy and Spain and spanned the acute and convalescent phases of COVID-19. The prospective study material was composed of cDNA or gDNA derived from T cells, B-cell-depleted T cells, or PBMCs. Subjects who had been exposed to COVID-19, were actively infected with it, or had recovered from it provided the deeply sampled blood TCRbeta repertoires that made up the dataset. The repertoires were released in a freely available public database intended as a resource for research on the immune response to SARS-CoV-2. The samples were drawn from the first 160 participants of the ongoing ImmuneRACE study and from some 1,300 subjects provided by 6 global collaborators. The sample metadata nearly always contained a de-identified subject ID, COVID-19 status, age in years and sex. HLA class I and class II types, where available, came from metadata supplied by the sample provider rather than from assay-based typing. General findings and caveats noted by the study authors: Clinical and demographic metadata were provided uncurated, with the amount varying by source and participant.

Points on this clone: Its target antigen remains unknown. There are no base qualities to consult, and no much larger clone falls within one base.

Reading the germline V gene (reference sequence) gives CDR1 LNHDA and CDR2 SQIVND. Relative to germline, V is missing 5 bases and J is missing 1 base, with 11 bases of the junction outside any gene match. From its cysteine to its phenylalanine, the CDR3 spans 17 amino acids. Of the read, only the CDR3 DNA is kept; its 51 bases are in frame from base 1. TCRbeta CDR3 regions were amplified from genomic DNA by means of the immunoSEQ Assay, a bias-controlled multiplex PCR. For the original study's pipeline: Nucleated cell counts per sample were estimated from amplification of reference gene primers within the assay. To quantify the absolute abundance of each unique TCRbeta CDR3 rearrangement, sequence reads were collapsed and filtered. Productive Simpson clonality was computed per sample as the square root of Simpson's diversity index over productive rearrangements. TCRdb's version of the immuneACCESS table is confined to in-frame rearrangements and falls short of the full clone set. An unresolved V gene accounts for under half of the shortfall where checked; the remainder is of unknown origin. The V and J calls and clone size come from that table; D and trimming were worked out from the DNA. This sample lists around 120,000 clones; 90% were detected once. The leading ten clones occupy under 2% of the sample.

Whole blood was collected in K2EDTA tubes by collaborating institutions according to the institutions' own protocols. Collaborator samples were shipped for TCRbeta analysis as frozen whole blood, isolated PBMCs, or DNA extracted from either sample type. The sample consisted of peripheral blood. The chain is assembled from TRBV19 and TRBJ1-1, and 9 junctional nucleotides match TRBD1. The receptor's source is a human donor with active COVID-19. The donor label of this sample is uncertain. The bases are TGTGCCAGTAGTCTCGCCGGGACAGGGATATCGAACACTGAAGCTTTCTTT. This translates into CASSLAGTGISNTEAFF.